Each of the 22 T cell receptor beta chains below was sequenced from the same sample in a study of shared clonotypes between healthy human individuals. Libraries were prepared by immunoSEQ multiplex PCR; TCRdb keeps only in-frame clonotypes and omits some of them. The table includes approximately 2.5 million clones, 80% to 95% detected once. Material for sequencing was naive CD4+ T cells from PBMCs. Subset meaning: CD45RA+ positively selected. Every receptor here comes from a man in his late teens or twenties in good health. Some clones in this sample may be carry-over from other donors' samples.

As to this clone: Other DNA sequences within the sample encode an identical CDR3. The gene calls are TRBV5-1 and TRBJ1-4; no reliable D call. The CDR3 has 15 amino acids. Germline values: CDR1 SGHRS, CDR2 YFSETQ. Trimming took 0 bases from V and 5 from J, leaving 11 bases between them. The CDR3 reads CASSLGGRPNEKLFF. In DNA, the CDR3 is TGCGCCAGCAGCTTGGGCGGACGGCCAAATGAAAAACTGTTTTTT.

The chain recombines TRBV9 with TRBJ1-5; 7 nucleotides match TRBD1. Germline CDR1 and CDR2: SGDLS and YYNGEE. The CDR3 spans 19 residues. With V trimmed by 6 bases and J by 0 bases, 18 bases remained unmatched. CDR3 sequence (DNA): TGTGCCAGCACCCTCACCCCGCGCGGGACAGAAGATAGCAATCAGCCCCAGCATTTT. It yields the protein CASTLTPRGTEDSNQPQHF. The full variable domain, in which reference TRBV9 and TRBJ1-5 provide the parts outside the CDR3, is DSGVTQTPKHLITATGQRVTLRCSPRSGDLSVYWYQQSLDQGLQFLIQYYNGEERAKGNILERFSAQQFPDLHSELNLSSLELGDSALYFCASTLTPRGTEDSNQPQHFGDGTRLSIL.

CDR3 DNA sequence: TGTGCCAGCAGCTGGGGAGACGGGGAGCTGTTTTTT. This sequence encodes CASSWGDGELFF. This chain joins TRBV11-3 and TRBJ2-2; tentative D call: TRBD2 (5 bases). From germline, CDR1 is SGHNT and CDR2 YENEEA. V was shortened by 4 bases and J by 7 bases, with 7 bases between the two germline ends. The CDR3 length is 12 residues.

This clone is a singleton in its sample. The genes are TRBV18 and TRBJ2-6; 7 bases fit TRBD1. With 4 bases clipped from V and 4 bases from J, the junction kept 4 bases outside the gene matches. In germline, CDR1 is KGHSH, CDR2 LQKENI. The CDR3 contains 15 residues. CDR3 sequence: CASSLTGVGANVLTF. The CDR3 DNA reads TGTGCCAGCTCACTCACAGGGGTCGGGGCCAACGTCCTGACTTTC. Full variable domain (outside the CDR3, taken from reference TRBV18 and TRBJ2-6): NAGVMQNPRHLVRRRGQEARLRCSPMKGHSHVYWYRQLPEEGLKFMVYLQKENIIDESGMPKERFSAEFPKEGPSILRIQQVVRGDSAAYFCASSLTGVGANVLTFGAGSRLTVL.

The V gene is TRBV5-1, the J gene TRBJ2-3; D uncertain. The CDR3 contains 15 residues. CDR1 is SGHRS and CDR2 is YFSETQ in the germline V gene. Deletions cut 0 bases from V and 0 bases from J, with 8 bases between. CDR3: CASSLATVSTDTQYF. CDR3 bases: TGCGCCAGCAGCTTGGCCACGGTTAGCACAGATACGCAGTATTTT.

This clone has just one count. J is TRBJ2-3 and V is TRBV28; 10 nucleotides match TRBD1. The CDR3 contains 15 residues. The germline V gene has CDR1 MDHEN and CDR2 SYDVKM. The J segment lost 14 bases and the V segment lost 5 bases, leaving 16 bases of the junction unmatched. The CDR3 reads CASSPYSGQGIYRYF. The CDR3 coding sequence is TGTGCCAGCAGTCCATATTCGGGACAGGGGATTTACCGGTATTTT.

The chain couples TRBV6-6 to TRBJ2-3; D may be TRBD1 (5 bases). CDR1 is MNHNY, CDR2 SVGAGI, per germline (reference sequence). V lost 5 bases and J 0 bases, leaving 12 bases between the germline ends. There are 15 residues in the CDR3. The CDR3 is CASSDRGRSTDTQYF. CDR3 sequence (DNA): TGTGCCAGCAGTGATAGGGGCCGGAGCACAGATACGCAGTATTTT.

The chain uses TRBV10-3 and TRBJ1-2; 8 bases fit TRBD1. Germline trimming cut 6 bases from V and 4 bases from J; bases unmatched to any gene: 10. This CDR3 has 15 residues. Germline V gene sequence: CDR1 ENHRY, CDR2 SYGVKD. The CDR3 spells CAISAPGTGGYGYTF. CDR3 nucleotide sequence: TGTGCCATCAGCGCACCCGGGACAGGCGGCTATGGCTACACCTTC.

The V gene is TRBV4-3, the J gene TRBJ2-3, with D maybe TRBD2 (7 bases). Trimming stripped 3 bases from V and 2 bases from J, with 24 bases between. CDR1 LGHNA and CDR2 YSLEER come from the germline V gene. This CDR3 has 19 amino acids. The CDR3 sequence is CASSHLKGGLPRNTDTQYF. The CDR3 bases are TGCGCCAGCAGCCATCTCAAGGGGGGACTACCTCGAAACACAGATACGCAGTATTTT.

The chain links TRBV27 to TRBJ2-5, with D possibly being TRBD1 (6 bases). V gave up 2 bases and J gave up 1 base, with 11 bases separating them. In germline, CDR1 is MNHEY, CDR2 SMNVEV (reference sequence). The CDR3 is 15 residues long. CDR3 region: CASSLGQGPQETQYF. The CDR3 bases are TGTGCCAGCAGTTTAGGGCAGGGGCCCCAAGAGACCCAGTACTTC.

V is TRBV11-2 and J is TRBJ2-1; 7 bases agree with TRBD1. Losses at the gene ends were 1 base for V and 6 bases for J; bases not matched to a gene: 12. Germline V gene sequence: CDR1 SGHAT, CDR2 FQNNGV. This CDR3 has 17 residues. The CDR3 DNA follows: TGTGCCAGCAGCTTAGGGAAGGCGACAGGGTGGGTCAATGAGCAGTTCTTC. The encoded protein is CASSLGKATGWVNEQFF.

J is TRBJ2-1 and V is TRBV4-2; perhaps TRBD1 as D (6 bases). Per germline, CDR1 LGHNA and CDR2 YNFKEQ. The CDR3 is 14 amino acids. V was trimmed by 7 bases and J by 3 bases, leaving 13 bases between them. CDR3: CASTPGVNYNEQFF. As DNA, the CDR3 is TGTGCCAGCACCCCAGGGGTAAACTACAATGAGCAGTTCTTC.

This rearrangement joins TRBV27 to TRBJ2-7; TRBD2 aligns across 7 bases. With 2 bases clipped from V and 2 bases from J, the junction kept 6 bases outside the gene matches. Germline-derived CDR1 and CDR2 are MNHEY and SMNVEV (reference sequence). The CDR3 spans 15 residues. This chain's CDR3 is CASSLTLAFPYEQYF. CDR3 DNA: TGTGCCAGCAGTTTAACACTAGCGTTTCCCTACGAGCAGTACTTC.

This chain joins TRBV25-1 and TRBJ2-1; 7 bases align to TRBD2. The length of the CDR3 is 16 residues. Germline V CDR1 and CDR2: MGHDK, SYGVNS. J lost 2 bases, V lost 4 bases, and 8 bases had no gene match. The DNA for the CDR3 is TGTGCCAGCAGTGGACCTGGGGGAGGGCCCTACAATGAGCAGTTCTTC. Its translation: CASSGPGGGPYNEQFF.

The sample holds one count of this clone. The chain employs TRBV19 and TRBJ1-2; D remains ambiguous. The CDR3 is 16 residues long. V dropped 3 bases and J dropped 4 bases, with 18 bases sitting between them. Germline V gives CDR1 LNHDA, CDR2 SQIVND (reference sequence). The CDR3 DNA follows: TGTGCCAGTAGTATTCCGGGCGGACCCCAAATCTATGGCTACACCTTC. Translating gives CASSIPGGPQIYGYTF.

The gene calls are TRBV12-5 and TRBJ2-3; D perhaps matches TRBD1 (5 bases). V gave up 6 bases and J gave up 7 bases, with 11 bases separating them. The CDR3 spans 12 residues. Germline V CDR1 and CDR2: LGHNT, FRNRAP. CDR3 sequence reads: CASGPTVNTQYF. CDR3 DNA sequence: TGTGCTAGTGGCCCGACAGTCAATACGCAGTATTTT.

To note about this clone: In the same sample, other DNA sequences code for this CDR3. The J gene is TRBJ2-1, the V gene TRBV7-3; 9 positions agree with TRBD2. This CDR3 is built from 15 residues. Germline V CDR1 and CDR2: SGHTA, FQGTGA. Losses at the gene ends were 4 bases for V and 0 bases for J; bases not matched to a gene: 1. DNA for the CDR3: TGTGCCAGCAGCTCACTAGCGGGCTCCTACAATGAGCAGTTCTTC. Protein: CASSSLAGSYNEQFF.

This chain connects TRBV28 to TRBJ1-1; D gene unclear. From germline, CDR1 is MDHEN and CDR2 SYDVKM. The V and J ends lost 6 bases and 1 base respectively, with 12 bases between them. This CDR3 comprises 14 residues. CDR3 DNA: TGTGCCAGCAGCCCTCACCTACCGAACACTGAAGCTTTCTTT. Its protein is CASSPHLPNTEAFF.

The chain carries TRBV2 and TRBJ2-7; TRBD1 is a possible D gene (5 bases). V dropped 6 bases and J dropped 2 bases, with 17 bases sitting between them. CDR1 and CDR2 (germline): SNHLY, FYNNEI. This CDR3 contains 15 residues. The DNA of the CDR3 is TGTGCCAGCAGGGTACAGGCCTCCGGTACCTACGAGCAGTACTTC. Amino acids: CASRVQASGTYEQYF. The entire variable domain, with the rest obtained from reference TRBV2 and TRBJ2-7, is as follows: EPEVTQTPSHQVTQMGQEVILRCVPISNHLYFYWYRQILGQKVEFLVSFYNNEISEKSEIFDDQFSVERPDGSNFTLKIRSTKLEDSAMYFCASRVQASGTYEQYFGPGTRLTVT.

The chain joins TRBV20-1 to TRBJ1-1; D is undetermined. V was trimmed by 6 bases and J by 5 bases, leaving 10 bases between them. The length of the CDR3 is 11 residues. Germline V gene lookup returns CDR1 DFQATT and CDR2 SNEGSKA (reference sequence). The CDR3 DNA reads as TGCAGTGCCGCGGGTATAACTGAAGCTTTCTTT. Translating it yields CSAAGITEAFF.

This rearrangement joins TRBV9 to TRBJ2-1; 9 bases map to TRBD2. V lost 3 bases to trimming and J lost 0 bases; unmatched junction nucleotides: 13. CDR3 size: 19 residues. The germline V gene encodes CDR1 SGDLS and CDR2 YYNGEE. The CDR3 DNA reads TGTGCCAGCAGCGGAGATCCGGGGACTAGCTGGAGCTCCTACAATGAGCAGTTCTTC. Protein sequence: CASSGDPGTSWSSYNEQFF.

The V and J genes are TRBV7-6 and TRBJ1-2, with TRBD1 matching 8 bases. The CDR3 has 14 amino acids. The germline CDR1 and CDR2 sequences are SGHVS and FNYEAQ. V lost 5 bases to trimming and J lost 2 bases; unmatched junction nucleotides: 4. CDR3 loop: CASSPGQENYGYTF. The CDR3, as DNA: TGTGCCAGCAGCCCGGGACAGGAAAACTATGGCTACACCTTC.